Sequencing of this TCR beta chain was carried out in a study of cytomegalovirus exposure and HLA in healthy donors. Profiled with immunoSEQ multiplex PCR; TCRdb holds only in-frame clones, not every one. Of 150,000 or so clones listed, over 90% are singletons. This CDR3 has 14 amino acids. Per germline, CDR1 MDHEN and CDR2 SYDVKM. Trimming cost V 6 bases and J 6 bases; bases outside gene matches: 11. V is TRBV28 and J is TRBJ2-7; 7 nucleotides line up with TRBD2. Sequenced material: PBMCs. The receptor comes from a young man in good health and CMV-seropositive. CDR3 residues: CASRPQPLASEQYF. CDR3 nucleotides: TGTGCCAGCAGGCCACAGCCACTAGCGTCCGAGCAGTACTTC.